The rows below give T cell receptor beta chains drawn from one sample of a study of T-cell reconstitution after alpha-beta-depleted transplantation in children. Each CDR3 protein is one row after TCRdb ran MiXCR on the PCR reads. Here the sample spans about 110,000 distinct CDR3 sequences, approximately 6% being singletons. Sequenced material: PBMCs, mostly from graft donor cells, taken 360 days after TCRalphabeta/CD19-depleted stem cell transplant. Receptors originate from a male patient aged 2-10 years who had a stem cell transplant for acute lymphoblastic leukemia, so the T cells may come from the graft donor. The CDR3 runs from the conserved cysteine through the conserved F or W. A D gene is named only where the DNA matches it firmly. Clone size is not always given. Where it is, it says once, few, many or a class for expanded clones.

clone_size: many
cdr3_length: 16
j_call: TRBJ2-5
v_call: TRBV20-1
d_call: -
cdr3_aa: CSARDRGRVTQETQYF
cdr3_nt: TGCAGTGCTAGAGATCGCGGACGTGTTACACAAGAGACCCAGTACTTC

clone_size: many
cdr3_length: 14
j_call: TRBJ1-2
v_call: TRBV5-1
d_call: TRBD1
cdr3_aa: CASRQGQGLYGYTF
cdr3_nt: TGCGCCAGCAGACAAGGACAGGGGCTCTATGGCTACACCTTC

clone_size: many
cdr3_length: 13
j_call: TRBJ2-5
v_call: TRBV7-9
d_call: -
cdr3_aa: CASSSGTSETQYF
cdr3_nt: TGTGCCAGCAGCTCCGGGACTTCAGAGACCCAGTACTTC

clone_size: -
cdr3_length: 18
j_call: TRBJ2-2
v_call: TRBV7-6
d_call: TRBD2
cdr3_aa: CASSSLVGTSGVTGELFF
cdr3_nt: TGTGCCAGCAGCTCGTTAGTGGGGACTAGCGGGGTCACCGGGGAGCTGTTTTTT

clone_size: many
cdr3_length: 13
j_call: TRBJ2-5
v_call: TRBV7-9
d_call: -
cdr3_aa: CASSLGRKETQYF
cdr3_nt: TGTGCCAGCAGCTTGGGCAGGAAGGAGACCCAGTACTTC

clone_size: few
cdr3_length: 15
j_call: TRBJ1-5
v_call: TRBV7-2
d_call: -
cdr3_aa: CASSLAAGGNQPQHF
cdr3_nt: TGTGCCAGCAGCTTAGCCGCAGGAGGCAATCAGCCCCAGCATTTT

clone_size: many
cdr3_length: 15
j_call: TRBJ2-5
v_call: TRBV7-9
d_call: -
cdr3_aa: CASESGSGLQETQYF
cdr3_nt: TGTGCCAGCGAAAGCGGAAGCGGACTCCAAGAGACCCAGTACTTC

clone_size: -
cdr3_length: 18
j_call: TRBJ2-3
v_call: TRBV12-3/TRBV12-4
d_call: TRBD2
cdr3_aa: CALSSETSGRAFTDTQYF
cdr3_nt: TGTGCCCTCAGTTCCGAGACTAGCGGGAGGGCTTTCACAGATACGCAGTATTTT

clone_size: many
cdr3_length: 13
j_call: TRBJ2-3
v_call: TRBV7-9
d_call: -
cdr3_aa: CASSLAGGDTQYF
cdr3_nt: TGTGCCAGCAGCTTAGCCGGTGGAGATACGCAGTATTTT

clone_size: -
cdr3_length: 14
j_call: TRBJ2-5
v_call: TRBV27
d_call: -
cdr3_aa: CASSSRRSEETQYF
cdr3_nt: TGTGCCAGCAGTTCCCGGAGGAGCGAAGAGACCCAGTACTTC

clone_size: -
cdr3_length: 14
j_call: TRBJ2-7
v_call: TRBV9
d_call: TRBD1
cdr3_aa: CASSAGTGHYEQYF
cdr3_nt: TGTGCCAGCAGCGCCGGGACAGGGCACTACGAGCAGTACTTC

clone_size: few
cdr3_length: 16
j_call: TRBJ2-3
v_call: TRBV3-1
d_call: TRBD1
cdr3_aa: CASSQAKQGATDTQYF
cdr3_nt: TGTGCCAGCAGCCAAGCGAAACAGGGGGCCACAGATACGCAGTATTTT

clone_size: few
cdr3_length: 12
j_call: TRBJ2-7
v_call: TRBV19
d_call: -
cdr3_aa: CATSLGTYEQYF
cdr3_nt: TGTGCCACCTCCCTAGGCACCTACGAGCAGTACTTC

clone_size: many
cdr3_length: 13
j_call: TRBJ2-7
v_call: TRBV6-5
d_call: -
cdr3_aa: CASSYGFSYEQYF
cdr3_nt: TGTGCCAGCAGTTACGGGTTTAGCTACGAGCAGTACTTC

clone_size: many
cdr3_length: 15
j_call: TRBJ1-2
v_call: TRBV5-1
d_call: -
cdr3_aa: CASSLIPSGAQGYTF
cdr3_nt: TGCGCCAGCAGCTTGATCCCCTCAGGGGCTCAGGGCTACACCTTC

clone_size: -
cdr3_length: 18
j_call: TRBJ1-5
v_call: TRBV18
d_call: TRBD1
cdr3_aa: CASSDTGQGKGLGQPQHF
cdr3_nt: TGTGCCAGCTCAGACACGGGACAGGGGAAAGGCCTGGGCCAGCCCCAGCATTTT

clone_size: few
cdr3_length: 11
j_call: TRBJ1-4
v_call: TRBV2
d_call: TRBD1
cdr3_aa: CASSLGQECFF
cdr3_nt: TGTGCCAGCAGTCTGGGACAGGAGTGTTTTTTT

clone_size: many
cdr3_length: 14
j_call: TRBJ2-7
v_call: TRBV27
d_call: TRBD2
cdr3_aa: CASSSGLAPYEQYF
cdr3_nt: TGTGCCAGCAGTTCGGGACTAGCGCCCTACGAGCAGTACTTC

clone_size: -
cdr3_length: 15
j_call: TRBJ2-2
v_call: TRBV12-3/TRBV12-4
d_call: -
cdr3_aa: CASSLTPYSTGELFF
cdr3_nt: TGTGCCAGCAGCCTTACCCCATATTCCACCGGGGAGCTGTTTTTT

clone_size: -
cdr3_length: 14
j_call: TRBJ2-5
v_call: TRBV5-5
d_call: TRBD2
cdr3_aa: CASSPMGGWETQYF
cdr3_nt: TGTGCCAGCAGCCCTATGGGGGGGTGGGAGACCCAGTACTTC

clone_size: -
cdr3_length: 11
j_call: TRBJ1-2
v_call: TRBV20-1
d_call: TRBD1
cdr3_aa: CSDGTDYGYTF
cdr3_nt: TGCAGCGACGGGACAGACTATGGCTACACCTTC

clone_size: -
cdr3_length: 15
j_call: TRBJ2-1
v_call: TRBV9
d_call: -
cdr3_aa: CASSVKPDLYNEQFF
cdr3_nt: TGTGCCAGCAGCGTTAAACCGGACCTGTACAATGAGCAGTTCTTC

clone_size: few
cdr3_length: 13
j_call: TRBJ2-5
v_call: TRBV14
d_call: -
cdr3_aa: CASSQAASQSQYF
cdr3_nt: TGTGCCAGCAGCCAAGCGGCATCTCAGAGCCAGTACTTC

clone_size: many
cdr3_length: 15
j_call: TRBJ2-7
v_call: TRBV20-1
d_call: -
cdr3_aa: CSEIRRRDVSYEQYF
cdr3_nt: TGCAGTGAGATACGTAGACGCGATGTCTCCTACGAGCAGTACTTC

clone_size: many
cdr3_length: 12
j_call: TRBJ2-1
v_call: TRBV9
d_call: -
cdr3_aa: CASSPQRGEQFF
cdr3_nt: TGTGCCAGCAGCCCTCAGAGGGGTGAGCAGTTCTTC

clone_size: many
cdr3_length: 16
j_call: TRBJ2-2
v_call: TRBV4-3
d_call: TRBD2
cdr3_aa: CASSQRTSGGTGELFF
cdr3_nt: TGCGCCAGCAGCCAGCGGACTAGCGGGGGGACCGGGGAGCTGTTTTTT

clone_size: few
cdr3_length: 17
j_call: TRBJ2-6
v_call: TRBV25-1
d_call: -
cdr3_aa: CASSGRDNVSGANVLTF
cdr3_nt: TGTGCCAGCAGTGGACGGGACAACGTCTCTGGGGCCAACGTCCTGACTTTC

clone_size: few
cdr3_length: 14
j_call: TRBJ2-7
v_call: TRBV12-3/TRBV12-4
d_call: -
cdr3_aa: CASSFGGISYEQYF
cdr3_nt: TGTGCCAGCAGTTTTGGCGGGATCTCCTACGAGCAGTACTTC

clone_size: few
cdr3_length: 16
j_call: TRBJ2-4
v_call: TRBV7-2
d_call: -
cdr3_aa: CASSLGQRIAKNIQYF
cdr3_nt: TGTGCCAGCAGCTTAGGACAGCGTATAGCCAAAAACATTCAGTACTTC

clone_size: many
cdr3_length: 14
j_call: TRBJ1-3
v_call: TRBV28
d_call: -
cdr3_aa: CASSFDSSGNTIYF
cdr3_nt: TGTGCCAGCAGTTTTGACAGCTCTGGAAACACCATATATTTT

clone_size: many
cdr3_length: 15
j_call: TRBJ2-7
v_call: TRBV9
d_call: TRBD1
cdr3_aa: CASSADRGASYEQYF
cdr3_nt: TGTGCCAGCAGCGCAGACAGGGGGGCGTCCTACGAGCAGTACTTC

clone_size: few
cdr3_length: 11
j_call: TRBJ1-2
v_call: TRBV29-1
d_call: -
cdr3_aa: CSVLQEWGYTF
cdr3_nt: TGCAGCGTTCTGCAAGAGTGGGGCTACACCTTC

clone_size: many
cdr3_length: 16
j_call: TRBJ1-1
v_call: TRBV4-3
d_call: -
cdr3_aa: CASSQDRGGWDTEAFF
cdr3_nt: TGCGCCAGCAGCCAAGATCGGGGGGGATGGGACACTGAAGCTTTCTTT

clone_size: many
cdr3_length: 14
j_call: TRBJ2-5
v_call: TRBV7-9
d_call: TRBD1
cdr3_aa: CASSERDRGETQYF
cdr3_nt: TGTGCCAGCAGCGAACGGGACAGGGGGGAGACCCAGTACTTC

clone_size: few
cdr3_length: 15
j_call: TRBJ2-1
v_call: TRBV19
d_call: TRBD2
cdr3_aa: CASSLRTSGSGEQFF
cdr3_nt: TGTGCCAGTAGTCTTCGGACTAGCGGGAGTGGTGAGCAGTTCTTC

clone_size: many
cdr3_length: 17
j_call: TRBJ2-1
v_call: TRBV7-9
d_call: TRBD2
cdr3_aa: CASSLTSGGFSYNEQFF
cdr3_nt: TGTGCCAGCAGCTTGACTAGCGGGGGATTCTCCTACAATGAGCAGTTCTTC

clone_size: many
cdr3_length: 12
j_call: TRBJ2-7
v_call: TRBV6-2/TRBV6-3
d_call: -
cdr3_aa: CASSAVAYEQYF
cdr3_nt: TGTGCCAGCAGCGCAGTTGCCTACGAGCAGTACTTC

clone_size: -
cdr3_length: 15
j_call: TRBJ1-1
v_call: TRBV27
d_call: -
cdr3_aa: CASRLGVGGVTEAFF
cdr3_nt: TGTGCCAGCCGCCTTGGGGTTGGGGGCGTCACTGAAGCTTTCTTT

clone_size: -
cdr3_length: 15
j_call: TRBJ2-2
v_call: TRBV4-1
d_call: -
cdr3_aa: CASSPLDRSVGELFF
cdr3_nt: TGCGCCAGCAGCCCTTTAGATAGGAGCGTCGGGGAGCTGTTTTTT

clone_size: many
cdr3_length: 13
j_call: TRBJ2-7
v_call: TRBV5-6
d_call: TRBD1
cdr3_aa: CASSGQGAYEQYF
cdr3_nt: TGTGCCAGCTCGGGGCAGGGGGCTTACGAGCAGTACTTC

clone_size: few
cdr3_length: 13
j_call: TRBJ2-1
v_call: TRBV4-3
d_call: -
cdr3_aa: CASSPGIYNEQFF
cdr3_nt: TGCGCCAGCAGCCCCGGGATATACAATGAGCAGTTCTTC

clone_size: -
cdr3_length: 14
j_call: TRBJ2-7
v_call: TRBV4-3
d_call: -
cdr3_aa: CASSQESGAGEQYF
cdr3_nt: TGCGCCAGCAGCCAAGAGTCAGGGGCGGGGGAGCAGTACTTC

clone_size: many
cdr3_length: 15
j_call: TRBJ2-1
v_call: TRBV7-9
d_call: TRBD2
cdr3_aa: CASSLLAGGLNEQFF
cdr3_nt: TGTGCCAGCAGCCTTCTAGCGGGAGGTCTCAATGAGCAGTTCTTC

clone_size: -
cdr3_length: 12
j_call: TRBJ1-4
v_call: TRBV9
d_call: -
cdr3_aa: CASSSSRGRLFF
cdr3_nt: TGTGCCAGCAGCTCCTCGAGGGGGAGACTGTTTTTT

clone_size: -
cdr3_length: 14
j_call: TRBJ2-5
v_call: TRBV3-1
d_call: -
cdr3_aa: CASSHLDTGWTQYF
cdr3_nt: TGTGCCAGCAGCCACCTGGATACAGGGTGGACCCAGTACTTC

clone_size: many
cdr3_length: 12
j_call: TRBJ2-1
v_call: TRBV9
d_call: -
cdr3_aa: CASSVEGSGVFF
cdr3_nt: TGTGCCAGCAGCGTAGAAGGGAGCGGAGTGTTCTTC

clone_size: few
cdr3_length: 15
j_call: TRBJ1-4
v_call: TRBV13
d_call: TRBD1
cdr3_aa: CASGGQGWSNEKLFF
cdr3_nt: TGTGCCAGCGGAGGACAGGGTTGGTCTAATGAAAAACTGTTTTTT

clone_size: many
cdr3_length: 16
j_call: TRBJ1-6
v_call: TRBV7-9
d_call: -
cdr3_aa: CASSLGGKSYNSPLHF
cdr3_nt: TGTGCCAGCAGCTTAGGGGGGAAATCCTATAATTCACCCCTCCACTTT

clone_size: few
cdr3_length: 18
j_call: TRBJ2-7
v_call: TRBV5-6
d_call: TRBD1
cdr3_aa: CASSFRGQGRKESYEQYF
cdr3_nt: TGTGCCAGCAGCTTCAGGGGACAGGGGAGGAAAGAGTCCTACGAGCAGTACTTC

clone_size: many
cdr3_length: 17
j_call: TRBJ2-5
v_call: TRBV4-2
d_call: -
cdr3_aa: CASSQKGSVVYQETQYF
cdr3_nt: TGTGCCAGCAGCCAAAAAGGGTCTGTGGTGTACCAAGAGACCCAGTACTTC

clone_size: many
cdr3_length: 13
j_call: TRBJ2-1
v_call: TRBV4-2
d_call: -
cdr3_aa: CASSQGITNEQFF
cdr3_nt: TGTGCCAGCAGCCAGGGGATCACCAATGAGCAGTTCTTC

clone_size: many
cdr3_length: 14
j_call: TRBJ2-1
v_call: TRBV12-3/TRBV12-4
d_call: TRBD2
cdr3_aa: CATFGLAGLGEQFF
cdr3_nt: TGTGCCACCTTTGGACTAGCGGGGCTCGGGGAGCAGTTCTTC

clone_size: many
cdr3_length: 14
j_call: TRBJ2-7
v_call: TRBV15
d_call: -
cdr3_aa: CATSRDRRTYEQYF
cdr3_nt: TGTGCCACCAGCAGAGATCGCAGAACCTACGAGCAGTACTTC

clone_size: many
cdr3_length: 14
j_call: TRBJ1-1
v_call: TRBV9
d_call: -
cdr3_aa: CASSRGKGKPEAFF
cdr3_nt: TGTGCCAGCAGTAGGGGAAAGGGAAAACCTGAAGCTTTCTTT

clone_size: many
cdr3_length: 13
j_call: TRBJ2-5
v_call: TRBV7-2
d_call: -
cdr3_aa: CASSLWTEETQYF
cdr3_nt: TGTGCCAGCAGCCTTTGGACAGAAGAGACCCAGTACTTC

clone_size: many
cdr3_length: 12
j_call: TRBJ2-7
v_call: TRBV27
d_call: -
cdr3_aa: CASTGSTYEQYF
cdr3_nt: TGTGCCAGCACCGGAAGTACCTACGAGCAGTACTTC

clone_size: many
cdr3_length: 15
j_call: TRBJ2-1
v_call: TRBV12-3/TRBV12-4
d_call: TRBD2
cdr3_aa: CASSYQREWNNEQFF
cdr3_nt: TGTGCCAGCAGTTACCAGCGGGAATGGAACAATGAGCAGTTCTTC

clone_size: many
cdr3_length: 13
j_call: TRBJ1-5
v_call: TRBV10-2
d_call: -
cdr3_aa: CASRAGGYQPQHF
cdr3_nt: TGCGCCAGCAGAGCCGGGGGTTATCAGCCCCAGCATTTT

clone_size: few
cdr3_length: 15
j_call: TRBJ2-7
v_call: TRBV7-3
d_call: -
cdr3_aa: CASSLNRGPAYEQYF
cdr3_nt: TGTGCCAGCAGCTTAAATCGAGGACCCGCTTACGAGCAGTACTTC